The 32 T cell receptor beta chains below all came from one sample that was sequenced in a study of cytomegalovirus exposure and HLA in healthy donors. The assay was immunoSEQ multiplex PCR, and TCRdb's table has in-frame clones only and misses some. The sample has about 73,000 clones; around nine tenths are singletons. Specimen: PBMCs. The receptors stem from a woman younger than 30 in good health and CMV-seropositive.

This chain uses TRBV6-6 with TRBJ2-1, with 7 bases lining up with TRBD1. V lost 4 bases, J lost 2 bases, and 5 bases stayed unmatched. Germline V gene data show CDR1 as MNHNY and CDR2 as SVGAGI (reference sequence). The CDR3 covers 15 residues. CDR3 DNA: TGTGCCAGCAGTTCATCCGGGACAGCCTACAATGAGCAGTTCTTC. Its protein product is CASSSSGTAYNEQFF.

The rearrangement joins TRBV2 to TRBJ2-1; D possibly corresponds to TRBD2 (7 bases). In germline, CDR1 is SNHLY, CDR2 FYNNEI. Trimming pared 6 bases from V and 8 bases from J, leaving 20 bases between. This CDR3 has 15 residues. CDR3 residues: CASSWEGERDDEQFF. The CDR3 DNA reads as TGTGCCAGCAGCTGGGAGGGGGAGCGTGACGATGAGCAGTTCTTC.

This rearrangement joins TRBV11-2 to TRBJ2-7; D call uncertain. The germline gives CDR1 SGHAT, CDR2 FQNNGV. V shed 4 bases and J shed 1 base, with 17 bases lying between them. The CDR3 contains 16 residues. Written as DNA, the CDR3 is TGTGCCAGCAGCTACGTCAGGCGACAAATGTCCTACGAGCAGTACTTC. This encodes CASSYVRRQMSYEQYF.

V gene TRBV7-2 combines with J gene TRBJ1-2; D is perhaps TRBD1 (6 bases). The V gene's germline CDR1 is SGHTA and CDR2 FQGNSA. Trimming left V 9 bases short and J 7 bases short, with 21 bases between. The CDR3 is 14 residues long. In nucleotides, the CDR3 is TGTGCCAGTTCCCGGGACATAATTCCTTTTGGCTACACCTTC. This gives the protein CASSRDIIPFGYTF. The variable domain in full, with the rest retrieved from reference TRBV7-2 and TRBJ1-2, is GAGVSQSPSNKVTEKGKDVELRCDPISGHTALYWYRQSLGQGLEFLIYFQGNSAPDKSGLPSDRFSAERTGGSVSTLTIQRTQQEDSAVYLCASSRDIIPFGYTFGSGTRLTVV.

The chain employs TRBV6-5 and TRBJ2-7; D not resolved. Germline CDR1 reads MNHEY; CDR2 reads SVGAGI. Trimming stripped 6 bases from V and 4 bases from J, with 13 bases between. The CDR3 covers 13 residues. The CDR3, as DNA: TGTGCCAGCAGCAAGCCCCCGGGTTACGAGCAGTACTTC. Its translation is CASSKPPGYEQYF.

The chain joins TRBV6-5 to TRBJ2-3; 7 nucleotides agree with TRBD2. The CDR3 extends over 13 amino acids. Per the germline V gene, CDR1 is MNHEY and CDR2 is SVGAGI. V was clipped by 8 bases and J by 4 bases; unmatched bases: 6. The CDR3: CASGKLASDTQYF. The DNA of the CDR3 is TGTGCCAGCGGAAAACTAGCGTCAGATACGCAGTATTTT.

The CDR3 protein is CAWSRGVDQPQHF. For the CDR3, the DNA is TGTGCCTGGAGCCGGGGAGTGGATCAGCCCCAGCATTTT. The chain joins TRBV30 to TRBJ1-5; D is undetermined. Trimming left V 3 bases short and J 5 bases short, with 11 bases between. There are 13 residues in the CDR3. Germline V lookup: CDR1 GTSNPN, CDR2 SVGIG (reference sequence).

The chain joins TRBV5-5 to TRBJ1-3; D possibly corresponds to TRBD1 (5 bases). Germline loops: CDR1 SGHKS, CDR2 YYEKEE (reference sequence). The CDR3 consists of 14 residues. V lost 3 bases to trimming and J lost 3 bases, with 10 bases between them. CDR3 protein: CASSWGGDGNTIYF. CDR3 bases: TGTGCCAGCAGCTGGGGGGGAGATGGAAACACCATATATTTT.

V and J are TRBV5-5 and TRBJ2-3, with TRBD2 matching over 11 bases. After removal of 4 bases from V and 6 bases from J, the junction contained 10 bases not matched to a gene. CDR3 length equals 16 residues. CDR1 is SGHKS, CDR2 YYEKEE, per germline (reference sequence). This CDR3 is CASSLGTSGAGDTQYF. CDR3 DNA sequence: TGTGCCAGCAGCCTAGGGACTAGCGGAGCGGGGGATACGCAGTATTTT.

This chain links TRBV27 with TRBJ2-5; D is unclear. V lost 5 bases to trimming and J lost 4 bases, with 17 bases between them. The CDR3 contains 15 residues. The germline V gene encodes CDR1 MNHEY and CDR2 SMNVEV (reference sequence). CDR3 amino acids: CASSLSWAVPETQYF. The CDR3 bases are TGTGCCAGCAGTCTCTCCTGGGCAGTACCAGAGACCCAGTACTTC.

The rearrangement uses TRBV18 and TRBJ1-4; D is uncertain. V lost 2 bases, J lost 7 bases, and 14 bases lay in between. The CDR3 consists of 15 residues. CDR1 and CDR2 from the germline V gene are KGHSH and LQKENI. The CDR3 region is CASSPSPGEGEKLFF. The DNA for the CDR3 is TGTGCCAGCTCACCATCCCCCGGGGAGGGTGAAAAACTGTTTTTT.

The rearrangement uses TRBV6-4 and TRBJ2-3, with D perhaps TRBD1 (7 bases). V was trimmed by 5 bases and J by 4 bases, leaving 13 bases between them. The CDR3 is 14 residues long. Per the germline V gene, CDR1 is MRHNA and CDR2 is SNTAGT. The CDR3 DNA reads as TGTGCCAGCAGTAGTGACAGGGAGGCAGATACGCAGTATTTT. Its protein product is CASSSDREADTQYF.

This clone was detected a few times. The rearrangement joins TRBV29-1 to TRBJ2-1, with 7 bases that match TRBD2. CDR1 is SQVTM, CDR2 ANQGSEA, per germline. The CDR3 has 16 amino acids. V gave up 2 bases and J gave up 9 bases; unmatched junction bases: 16. For the CDR3, the DNA is TGCAGCGTTGAACTCCCCCCTGGCGGGAGTCCCGGTGAGCAGTTCTTC. This encodes CSVELPPGGSPGEQFF.

The CDR3 region has the DNA TGCAGCGTTGAATCGTATGGCGACAACTACGAGCAGTACTTC. This gives the protein CSVESYGDNYEQYF. This chain connects TRBV29-1 to TRBJ2-7; no clear D. CDR3 length equals 14 residues. V lost 2 bases to trimming and J lost 3 bases, with 14 bases between them. Looked up from germline, CDR1 is SQVTM and CDR2 is ANQGSEA.

The chain employs TRBV19 and TRBJ2-2; 11 bases agree with TRBD2. V gave up 7 bases and J gave up 7 bases; unmatched junction bases: 8. The germline gives CDR1 LNHDA, CDR2 SQIVND (reference sequence). This CDR3 has 15 amino acids. This CDR3 reads CASNPGTSGYGELFF. The DNA for the CDR3 is TGTGCCAGTAACCCTGGGACTAGCGGTTACGGGGAGCTGTTTTTT.

The V call is TRBV9, the J call TRBJ1-2, with TRBD1 as a possible D gene (6 bases). CDR1 is SGDLS and CDR2 is YYNGEE in the germline V gene. The CDR3 is made up of 15 amino acids. The V end was cut by 0 bases, the J end by 5 bases, with 14 bases between. The CDR3 loop reads CASSVATSGAYGYTF. The CDR3 DNA reads as TGTGCCAGCAGCGTAGCTACTTCAGGGGCATATGGCTACACCTTC.

The V gene is TRBV2, the J gene TRBJ2-7; D ambiguous. Germline V gene lookup returns CDR1 SNHLY and CDR2 FYNNEI. V lost 8 bases and J lost 6, with 11 bases in between. There are 11 residues in the CDR3. The CDR3 loop reads CASSGRSEQYF. CDR3 DNA: TGTGCCAGCTCAGGCCGCAGCGAGCAGTACTTC.

For the CDR3, the DNA is TGTGCCAGCAGTGAAGCACTGGGGAAGACAGGGGAAAACACCATATATTTT. Residues: CASSEALGKTGENTIYF. The rearrangement uses TRBV2 and TRBJ1-3; 8 positions agree with TRBD1. The germline gives CDR1 SNHLY, CDR2 FYNNEI. This CDR3 is 17 amino acids long. V shed 0 bases and J 6 bases; nucleotides not matched to a gene: 10.

The chain carries TRBV2 and TRBJ2-1, with TRBD2 matching 7 bases. The CDR3 loop spans 15 amino acids. CDR1 and CDR2 from the germline V gene are SNHLY and FYNNEI. The J segment lost 0 bases and the V segment lost 6 bases, leaving 5 bases of the junction unmatched. CDR3 region: CASRDLADSYNEQFF. DNA for the CDR3: TGTGCCAGCAGGGATCTAGCGGACTCCTACAATGAGCAGTTCTTC. Looking up the rest from reference TRBV2 and TRBJ2-1 gives the full variable domain: EPEVTQTPSHQVTQMGQEVILRCVPISNHLYFYWYRQILGQKVEFLVSFYNNEISEKSEIFDDQFSVERPDGSNFTLKIRSTKLEDSAMYFCASRDLADSYNEQFFGPGTRLTVL.

The chain employs TRBV7-8 and TRBJ2-1; TRBD1 matches at 8 bases. Germline CDR1 reads SGHVS; CDR2 reads FQNEAQ. There are 12 residues in the CDR3. V shed 1 base, J shed 12 bases, and the junction held 2 bases outside the gene matches. The CDR3 sequence: CASSLVQGAQFF. CDR3 nucleotides: TGTGCCAGCAGCTTAGTGCAGGGGGCGCAGTTCTTC. Supplemented by reference TRBV7-8 and TRBJ2-1, the full variable domain reads GAGVSQSPRYKVAKRGQDVALRCDPISGHVSLFWYQQALGQGPEFLTYFQNEAQLDKSGLPSDRFFAERPEGSVSTLKIQRTQQEDSAVYLCASSLVQGAQFFGPGTRLTVL.

The V gene is TRBV15, the J gene TRBJ1-5; no clear D. The V and J ends lost 1 base and 6 bases respectively, with 13 bases between them. Germline V gives CDR1 LNHNV, CDR2 YYDKDF (reference sequence). This CDR3 is built from 15 residues. CDR3 nucleotide sequence: TGTGCCACCAGCAGAGCCGGGTTTGGACTTCAGCCCCAGCATTTT. Translated: CATSRAGFGLQPQHF. The full variable domain, its missing parts supplied by reference TRBV15 and TRBJ1-5, is DAMVIQNPRYQVTQFGKPVTLSCSQTLNHNVMYWYQQKSSQAPKLLFHYYDKDFNNEADTPDNFQSRRPNTSFCFLDIRSPGLGDTAMYLCATSRAGFGLQPQHFGDGTRLSIL.

The chain links TRBV2 to TRBJ2-7; the D is unclear. Per the germline V gene, CDR1 is SNHLY and CDR2 is FYNNEI. CDR3 length equals 13 residues. Trimming pared 3 bases from V and 2 bases from J, leaving 8 bases between. The CDR3 sequence: CASSEGRTYEQYF. CDR3 nucleotides: TGTGCCAGCAGTGAGGGCCGGACCTACGAGCAGTACTTC. The variable domain in full, with the rest retrieved from reference TRBV2 and TRBJ2-7, is EPEVTQTPSHQVTQMGQEVILRCVPISNHLYFYWYRQILGQKVEFLVSFYNNEISEKSEIFDDQFSVERPDGSNFTLKIRSTKLEDSAMYFCASSEGRTYEQYFGPGTRLTVT.

The chain carries TRBV29-1 and TRBJ2-7; possible D gene TRBD1, 6 bases. The CDR3 sequence is 12 residues long. Germline CDR1 and CDR2: SQVTM and ANQGSEA. The V end was cut by 7 bases, the J end by 0 bases, with 10 bases between. The CDR3, as DNA: TGCAGCGCAGGACAGTACTCCTACGAGCAGTACTTC. Its protein is CSAGQYSYEQYF.

J is TRBJ1-2 and V is TRBV7-2; 8 bases map to TRBD1. V dropped 1 base and J dropped 3; count of bases not matched to a gene: 7. Germline assignment: CDR1 SGHTA and CDR2 FQGNSA. This CDR3 spans 16 amino acids. In DNA form, the CDR3 reads TGTGCCAGCAGCTTAGGAGGGCAGGGGGCGTACTATGGCTACACCTTC. Translation gives CASSLGGQGAYYGYTF.

J is TRBJ2-1 and V is TRBV2, with a tentative D call TRBD1 (6 bases). CDR1 is SNHLY, CDR2 FYNNEI, per germline. This CDR3 comprises 13 residues. V lost 4 bases to trimming and J lost 8 bases, with 12 bases between them. The CDR3 spells CASSAAGVHEQFF. Here the CDR3 DNA reads TGTGCCAGCAGTGCAGCAGGGGTTCATGAGCAGTTCTTC.

V gene TRBV9 combines with J gene TRBJ2-2; 7 bases fit TRBD1. The germline gives CDR1 SGDLS, CDR2 YYNGEE. V gave up 3 bases and J gave up 5 bases; unmatched junction bases: 10. This CDR3 comprises 16 residues. CDR3 amino acids: CASSEGDSPWTGELFF. DNA for the CDR3: TGTGCCAGCAGCGAGGGGGACAGCCCCTGGACCGGGGAGCTGTTTTTT.

The rearrangement links TRBV5-4 to TRBJ2-1, with 9 positions matching TRBD2. CDR1 and CDR2 from the germline V gene are SGHNT and YYREEE (reference sequence). The CDR3 runs to 18 residues. Unmatched junction bases numbered 21, after V lost 5 bases and J lost 9 bases. The CDR3 DNA is TGTGCCAGCAGTAGGGGGTCTGGTAGCGGGAGAATTAACGTTGAGCAGTTCTTC. It translates to CASSRGSGSGRINVEQFF.

This clone occurred once. The V gene is TRBV10-2, the J gene TRBJ2-5, with D possibly TRBD1 on 5 matching bases. With the DNA end fitting TRBJ2-7 better, the J assignment may be wrong. Germline values: CDR1 WSHSY, CDR2 SAAADI. This CDR3 has 15 amino acids. The DNA for the CDR3 is TGCGCCAGCAGTGATGTAGGGGCGAATTCCTACGAGCAGTACTTC. It encodes CASSDVGANSYEQYF.

The chain carries TRBV4-1 and TRBJ2-7; 7 positions match TRBD2. Germline CDR1 reads MGHRA; CDR2 reads YSYEKL. The CDR3 is 17 residues long. V was clipped by 0 bases and J by 2 bases; unmatched bases: 10. The CDR3 sequence is CASSQEGLAEPTYEQYF. The CDR3 nucleotides read TGCGCCAGCAGCCAAGAGGGGCTAGCGGAGCCAACCTACGAGCAGTACTTC.

CDR3 protein: CASSSRPGTANNEQFF. CDR3 DNA: TGTGCCAGCAGCTCCCGCCCCGGGACTGCAAACAATGAGCAGTTCTTC. V gene TRBV7-6 combines with J gene TRBJ2-1; D perhaps matches TRBD2 (6 bases). The CDR3 contains 16 residues. Trimming stripped 4 bases from V and 5 bases from J, with 18 bases between. Germline values: CDR1 SGHVS, CDR2 FNYEAQ.

The chain employs TRBV4-2 and TRBJ2-3, with 9 bases that match TRBD2. The germline gives CDR1 LGHNA, CDR2 YNFKEQ. This CDR3 is 19 amino acids long. V dropped 0 bases and J dropped 3; count of bases not matched to a gene: 13. CDR3 DNA: TGTGCCAGCAGCCAAGATCTTATGCGGCGGGGGGGCCGTACAGATACGCAGTATTTT. As protein: CASSQDLMRRGGRTDTQYF.

The J gene is TRBJ2-2, the V gene TRBV7-9; a possible D gene is TRBD1 (5 bases). The germline V gene encodes CDR1 SEHNR and CDR2 FQNEAQ (reference sequence). The CDR3 is 18 amino acids. The V and J ends lost 0 bases and 5 bases respectively, with 19 bases between them. The CDR3 spells CASSLAAWGRVRTGELFF. The CDR3, as DNA: TGTGCCAGCAGCTTAGCGGCTTGGGGCAGGGTCAGGACCGGGGAGCTGTTTTTT.